The 25 T cell receptor beta chains presented below share a single source sample, sequenced in a study of T cells in Graves' hyperthyroidism and ophthalmopathy. The TCR beta CDR3 regions underwent amplification using RNA transcripts as the source. An initial round of RT-PCR targeting the TCR CDR3 relied on the HTBI primer set. TCRdb processed the multiplex PCR reads anew with MiXCR; each CDR3 protein has one entry. Of roughly 400,000 distinct CDR3 sequences in the sample, about 14% are singletons; the top ten hold around 30%. The sample was blood. All receptors derive from a middle-aged man with Graves' ophthalmopathy.

The CDR3 protein is CASGPGVVGEQFF. The CDR3 DNA is TGTGCCAGCGGGCCGGGAGTCGTGGGCGAGCAGTTCTTC. The chain combines TRBV14 with TRBJ2-1; D might be TRBD2 (6 bases). The length of the CDR3 is 13 residues. V was cut by 8 bases and J by 10 bases, with 18 bases left in between. From germline, CDR1 is SGHDN and CDR2 FVKESK.

This clonotype was found many times. This chain links TRBV7-8 with TRBJ1-5, with TRBD1 as a possible D gene (6 bases). The CDR3 length is 15 residues. V was shortened by 1 base and J by 2 bases, with 9 bases between the two germline ends. Germline V gives CDR1 SGHVS, CDR2 FQNEAQ. Here the CDR3 reads CASSLGRQGNQPQHF. CDR3 sequence (DNA): TGTGCCAGCAGCTTAGGACGACAGGGCAATCAGCCCCAGCATTTT. Variable domain in full (rest from reference TRBV7-8 and TRBJ1-5): GAGVSQSPRYKVAKRGQDVALRCDPISGHVSLFWYQQALGQGPEFLTYFQNEAQLDKSGLPSDRFFAERPEGSVSTLKIQRTQQEDSAVYLCASSLGRQGNQPQHFGDGTRLSIL.

This clonotype has just a few counts. The J gene is TRBJ2-1, the V gene TRBV4-2; D call uncertain. Trimming took 4 bases from V and 8 from J, leaving 9 bases between them. The V gene's germline CDR1 is LGHNA and CDR2 YNFKEQ. The CDR3 loop spans 12 amino acids. CDR3 in DNA: TGTGCCAGCAGCCGTCGCCCGGATGAGCAGTTCTTC. Its protein is CASSRRPDEQFF.

This clonotype was counted at least ten times. The chain couples TRBV3-1 to TRBJ2-7; D perhaps matches TRBD2 (5 bases). Trimming removed 8 bases from V and 9 bases from J, with 14 bases in between. The CDR3 contains 11 residues. In germline, CDR1 is LGHDT, CDR2 YNNKEL (reference sequence). The CDR3 DNA is TGTGCCAGCGAGGGTCCCCTGGGGCAGTACTTC. Protein: CASEGPLGQYF.

The J gene is TRBJ2-3, the V gene TRBV20-1; 12 positions agree with TRBD2. Per germline, CDR1 DFQATT and CDR2 SNEGSKA (reference sequence). The CDR3 consists of 14 residues. J lost 5 bases, V lost 7 bases, and 7 bases had no gene match. The CDR3 coding sequence is TGCAGTGTGCGGACTAGCGGGATGGAAGATACGCAGTATTTT. It is translated as CSVRTSGMEDTQYF.

Many counts were recorded for this clonotype. V is TRBV5-1 and J is TRBJ2-7; the D gene could be TRBD1 or TRBD2 (5 bases each). V gave up 0 bases and J gave up 7 bases, with 23 bases separating them. Per germline, CDR1 SGHRS and CDR2 YFSETQ. The CDR3 runs to 17 residues. The CDR3 sequence is CASSLGVFGAPLTEQYF. The CDR3 DNA reads as TGCGCCAGCAGCTTGGGAGTTTTCGGGGCCCCTCTTACGGAGCAGTACTTC.

Notes on this clonotype: No conserved phenylalanine or tryptophan is present at the end of the CDR3, so a read error is the likely explanation. The rearrangement links TRBV6-5 to TRBJ1-1; D unclear. The V end was cut by 2 bases, the J end by 2 bases, with 6 bases between. The CDR3 covers 13 residues. Germline loops: CDR1 MNHEY, CDR2 SVGAGI. Here the CDR3 DNA reads TGTGCCAGCAGTTACGGGAGAAACACTGAAGCTTTCATT. Translated: CASSYGRNTEAFI.

This clonotype was seen many times. The chain employs TRBV5-1 and TRBJ2-5; D tentatively fits TRBD1 or TRBD2 (5 bases each). Per germline, CDR1 SGHRS and CDR2 YFSETQ. V was shortened by 4 bases and J by 2 bases, with 15 bases between the two germline ends. The CDR3 has 15 amino acids. The CDR3 sequence: CASSQRDGGQETQYF. CDR3 nucleotides: TGCGCCAGCAGCCAACGGGACGGCGGACAAGAGACCCAGTACTTC. The complete variable domain, with remaining parts taken from reference TRBV5-1 and TRBJ2-5, reads KAGVTQTPRYLIKTRGQQVTLSCSPISGHRSVSWYQQTPGQGLQFLFEYFSETQRNKGNFPGRFSGRQFSNSRSEMNVSTLELGDSALYLCASSQRDGGQETQYFGPGTRLLVL.

The gene calls are TRBV25-1 and TRBJ2-7; D uncertain. Trimming left V 4 bases short and J 4 bases short, with 14 bases between. The CDR3 sequence is 14 residues long. Germline values: CDR1 MGHDK, CDR2 SYGVNS. The CDR3 sequence is CASSAMGRGYEQYF. For the CDR3, the DNA is TGTGCCAGCAGTGCTATGGGCAGAGGTTACGAGCAGTACTTC.

This clonotype was observed at least ten times. V and J are TRBV28 and TRBJ2-1; no clear D gene. Trimming removed 3 bases at V and 2 bases at J, with 14 bases between. Germline V gene data show CDR1 as MDHEN and CDR2 as SYDVKM. The CDR3 consists of 16 residues. CDR3: CASSFLSSGTYNEQFF. The CDR3 DNA follows: TGTGCCAGCAGTTTCCTTTCATCAGGCACCTACAATGAGCAGTTCTTC.

This clonotype was counted at least ten times. The genes are TRBV5-5 and TRBJ2-1, with D possibly called TRBD1 or TRBD2 (5 bases each). Trimming left V 0 bases short and J 9 bases short, with 10 bases between. CDR1 is SGHKS and CDR2 is YYEKEE in the germline V gene (reference sequence). The CDR3 contains 13 residues. The CDR3 loop is CASSLGDVGEQFF. In DNA form, the CDR3 reads TGTGCCAGCAGCTTGGGGGACGTGGGTGAGCAGTTCTTC.

This clonotype was detected only a few times. The chain employs TRBV5-4 and TRBJ2-1; 7 nucleotides agree with TRBD2. Looked up from germline, CDR1 is SGHNT and CDR2 is YYREEE (reference sequence). Trimming took 4 bases from V and 9 from J; bases not matched to a gene: 16. This CDR3 comprises 16 residues. CDR3 loop: CASSLSPIGRRSEQFF. The CDR3 nucleotides are TGTGCCAGCAGCCTCAGTCCAATCGGGAGGCGTTCTGAGCAGTTCTTC.

The genes are TRBV5-1 and TRBJ2-7; the D is unclear. Trimming took 4 bases from V and 4 from J, leaving 12 bases between them. CDR3 length: 13 amino acids. Looked up from germline, CDR1 is SGHRS and CDR2 is YFSETQ. CDR3 in amino acids: CASSPMDQYEQYF. CDR3 in DNA: TGCGCCAGCAGCCCAATGGACCAGTACGAGCAGTACTTC.

This clonotype was detected ten times or more. The rearrangement links TRBV11-3 to TRBJ2-1, with 9 bases fitting TRBD2. The CDR3 runs to 15 residues. Germline V gene sequence: CDR1 SGHNT, CDR2 YENEEA. With V trimmed by 5 bases and J by 2 bases, 4 bases remained unmatched. This CDR3 reads CASSPAGGTYNEQFF. The CDR3 DNA reads TGTGCCAGCAGCCCAGCGGGGGGAACCTACAATGAGCAGTTCTTC.

In its sample, this clonotype was seen many times. CDR3 bases: TGTGCCACCAGCGGGAGGGCCGCCGGGGAGCTGTTTTTT. It yields the protein CATSGRAAGELFF. The chain carries TRBV24-1 and TRBJ2-2; 8 positions match TRBD2. With 7 bases clipped from V and 6 bases from J, the junction kept 3 bases outside the gene matches. The CDR3 is made up of 13 amino acids. From germline, CDR1 is KGHDR and CDR2 SFDVKD.

In this sample, this clonotype turned up many times. The rearrangement links TRBV4-1 to TRBJ2-2; no reliable D call. Germline loops: CDR1 MGHRA, CDR2 YSYEKL. V was trimmed by 3 bases and J by 5 bases, leaving 13 bases between them. CDR3 size: 15 residues. The CDR3 sequence is CASSHIGRETGELFF. CDR3 in DNA: TGCGCCAGCAGCCACATAGGACGAGAGACCGGGGAGCTGTTTTTT.

J is TRBJ2-7 and V is TRBV5-1, with a weak D call TRBD2 (6 bases). The CDR3 consists of 15 residues. The germline V and J ends were trimmed by 6 bases and 1 base, with 17 bases remaining between them. Germline-derived CDR1 and CDR2 are SGHRS and YFSETQ. CDR3 in amino acids: CASKLPGSGSYEQYF. In nucleotides, the CDR3 is TGCGCCAGCAAGCTCCCCGGGAGTGGGTCCTACGAGCAGTACTTC.

V usage is TRBV30 and J usage is TRBJ2-2, with D tentatively TRBD1 (5 bases). Deletions cut 8 bases from V and 8 bases from J, with 15 bases between. Germline V gene data show CDR1 as GTSNPN and CDR2 as SVGIG (reference sequence). The CDR3 contains 12 residues. DNA for the CDR3: TGTGCCGGGAAGGGGCCAGCGGGGGAGCTGTTTTTT. Translating it yields CAGKGPAGELFF.

This clonotype appeared many times. This sequence joins TRBV29-1 and TRBJ2-3; 9 bases match TRBD2. The CDR3 totals 16 residues. Per germline, CDR1 SQVTM and CDR2 ANQGSEA. Trimming at V came to 1 base and at J to 5 bases, leaving 10 bases not matched to a gene. DNA of the CDR3: TGCAGCGTTGAAGCCGTCGGCGGGAGGGCGGTAGATACGCAGTATTTT. Residues: CSVEAVGGRAVDTQYF.

This clonotype was found a few times. The V gene is TRBV27, the J gene TRBJ2-5; 7 positions agree with TRBD1. The CDR3 extends over 13 amino acids. V gave up 4 bases and J gave up 5 bases; unmatched junction bases: 4. CDR1 is MNHEY, CDR2 SMNVEV, per germline (reference sequence). The chain's CDR3 is CASSSTGVETQYF. DNA for the CDR3: TGTGCCAGCAGTTCCACAGGGGTGGAGACCCAGTACTTC.

This clonotype has at least ten counts. The chain couples TRBV20-1 to TRBJ1-5; D gene uncertain. The V end lost 0 bases, the J end lost 6 bases, and 9 bases lay between the germline ends. The CDR3 has 13 residues. The V gene's germline CDR1 is DFQATT and CDR2 SNEGSKA (reference sequence). DNA of the CDR3: TGCAGTGCTAGAGACCCCACGCGTCAGCCCCAGCATTTT. Its protein is CSARDPTRQPQHF.

This clonotype was observed at least ten times. The V call is TRBV10-2, the J call TRBJ2-3, with D tentatively TRBD1 (6 bases). The V end lost 1 base, the J end lost 1 base, and 9 bases lay between the germline ends. The CDR3 consists of 15 residues. Germline values: CDR1 WSHSY, CDR2 SAAADI. The CDR3 DNA follows: TGCGCCAGCAGTGAGTGGGCAGGGGGCACAGATACGCAGTATTTT. This translates into CASSEWAGGTDTQYF.

Many counts were recorded for this clonotype. The chain couples TRBV20-1 to TRBJ2-7; tentatively, D is TRBD2 (6 bases). Germline CDR1 is DFQATT and CDR2 is SNEGSKA (reference sequence). This CDR3 comprises 15 residues. With 2 bases removed from V and 3 bases from J, the gap between germline ends came to 17 bases. The CDR3 protein is CSARNPSSDIYEQYF. The DNA for the CDR3 is TGCAGTGCTAGAAACCCGTCTAGCGATATCTACGAGCAGTACTTC.

The rearrangement joins TRBV18 to TRBJ2-7; 9 bases align to TRBD1. The CDR3 has 13 amino acids. CDR1 and CDR2 (germline): KGHSH, LQKENI. J lost 5 bases, V lost 5 bases, and 4 bases had no gene match. The DNA for the CDR3 is TGTGCCAGCTCAGGGGACAGGGCTAACGAGCAGTACTTC. Its translation: CASSGDRANEQYF.

The chain has TRBV12-3 or TRBV12-4 and TRBJ1-1; D is unresolved. V shed 7 bases and J shed 3 bases, with 12 bases lying between them. CDR3 length: 13 amino acids. CDR3 amino acids: CASTPGTYTEAFF. The CDR3 DNA reads TGTGCCAGCACTCCTGGTACCTACACTGAAGCTTTCTTT.